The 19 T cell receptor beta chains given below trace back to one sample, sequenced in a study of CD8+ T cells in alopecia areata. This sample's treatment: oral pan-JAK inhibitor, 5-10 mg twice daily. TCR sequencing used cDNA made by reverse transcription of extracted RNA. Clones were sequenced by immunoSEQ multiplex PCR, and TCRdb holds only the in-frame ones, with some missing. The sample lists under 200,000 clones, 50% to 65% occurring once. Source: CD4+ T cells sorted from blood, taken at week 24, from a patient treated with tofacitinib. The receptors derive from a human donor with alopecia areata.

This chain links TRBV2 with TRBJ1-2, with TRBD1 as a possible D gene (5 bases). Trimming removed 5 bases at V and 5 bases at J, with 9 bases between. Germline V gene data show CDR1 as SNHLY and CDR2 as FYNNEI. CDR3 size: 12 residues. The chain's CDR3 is CASSMGVYGYTF. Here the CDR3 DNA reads TGTGCCAGCAGTATGGGGGTGTATGGCTACACCTTC.

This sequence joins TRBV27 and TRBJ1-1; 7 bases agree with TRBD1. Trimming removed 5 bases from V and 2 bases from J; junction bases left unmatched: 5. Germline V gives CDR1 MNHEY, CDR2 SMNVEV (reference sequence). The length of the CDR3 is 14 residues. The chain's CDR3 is CASSRDRPNTEAFF. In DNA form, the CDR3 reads TGTGCCAGCAGTAGGGACAGACCAAACACTGAAGCTTTCTTT.

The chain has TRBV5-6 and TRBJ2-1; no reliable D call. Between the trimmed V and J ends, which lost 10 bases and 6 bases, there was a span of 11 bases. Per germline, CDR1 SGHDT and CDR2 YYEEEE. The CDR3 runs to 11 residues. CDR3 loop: CASSYLNEQFF. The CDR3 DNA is TGTGCCTCCAGCTATCTCAATGAGCAGTTCTTC.

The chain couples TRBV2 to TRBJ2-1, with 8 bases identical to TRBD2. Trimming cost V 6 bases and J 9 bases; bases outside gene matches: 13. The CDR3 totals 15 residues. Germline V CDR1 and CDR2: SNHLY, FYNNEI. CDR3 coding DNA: TGTGCCAGCAGCGTCGGGCTAGCGGGTTTTGGTGAGCAGTTCTTC. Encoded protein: CASSVGLAGFGEQFF.

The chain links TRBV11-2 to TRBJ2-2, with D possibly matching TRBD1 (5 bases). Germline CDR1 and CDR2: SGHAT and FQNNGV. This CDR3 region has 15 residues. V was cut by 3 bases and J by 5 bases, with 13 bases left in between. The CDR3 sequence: CASSFYRTSTGELFF. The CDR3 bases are TGTGCCAGCAGCTTTTACAGGACCTCAACCGGGGAGCTGTTTTTT.

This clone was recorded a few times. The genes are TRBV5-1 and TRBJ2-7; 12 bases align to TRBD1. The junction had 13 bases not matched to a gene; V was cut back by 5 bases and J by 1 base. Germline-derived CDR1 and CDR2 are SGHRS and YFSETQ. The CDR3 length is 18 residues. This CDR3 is CASSSGTGGLAASYEQYF. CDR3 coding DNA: TGCGCCAGCAGTTCCGGGACAGGGGGCCTAGCGGCTTCCTACGAGCAGTACTTC.

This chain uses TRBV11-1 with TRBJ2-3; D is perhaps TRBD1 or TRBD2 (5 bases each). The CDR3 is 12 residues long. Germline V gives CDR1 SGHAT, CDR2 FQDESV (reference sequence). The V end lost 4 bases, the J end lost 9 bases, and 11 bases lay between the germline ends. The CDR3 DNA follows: TGTGCCAGCAGCTATCGGGGCGAAACGCAGTATTTT. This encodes CASSYRGETQYF.

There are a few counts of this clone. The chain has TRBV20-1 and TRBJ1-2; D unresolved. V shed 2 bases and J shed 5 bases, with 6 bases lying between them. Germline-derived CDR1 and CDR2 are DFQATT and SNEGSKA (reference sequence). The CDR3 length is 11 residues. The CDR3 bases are TGCAGTGCTAGATGGGGATATGGCTACACCTTC. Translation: CSARWGYGYTF.

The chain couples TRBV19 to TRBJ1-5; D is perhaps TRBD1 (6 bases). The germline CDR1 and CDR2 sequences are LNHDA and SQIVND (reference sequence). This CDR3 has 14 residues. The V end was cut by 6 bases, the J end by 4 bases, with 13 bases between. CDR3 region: CASSYDRLNQPQHF. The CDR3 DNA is TGTGCCAGTAGCTACGACAGGCTAAATCAGCCCCAGCATTTT.

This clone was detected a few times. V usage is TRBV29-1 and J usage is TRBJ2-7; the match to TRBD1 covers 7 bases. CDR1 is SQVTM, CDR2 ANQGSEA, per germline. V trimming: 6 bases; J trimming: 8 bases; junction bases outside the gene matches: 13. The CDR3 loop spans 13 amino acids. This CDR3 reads CSVPGGTGYKQYF. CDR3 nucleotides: TGCAGCGTCCCAGGGGGAACAGGTTATAAGCAGTACTTC.

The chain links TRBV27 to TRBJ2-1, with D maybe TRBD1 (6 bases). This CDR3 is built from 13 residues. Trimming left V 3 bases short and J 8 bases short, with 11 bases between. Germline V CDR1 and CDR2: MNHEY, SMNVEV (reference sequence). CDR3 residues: CASSLKGGDEQFF. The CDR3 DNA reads TGTGCCAGCAGTTTGAAAGGGGGTGATGAGCAGTTCTTC.

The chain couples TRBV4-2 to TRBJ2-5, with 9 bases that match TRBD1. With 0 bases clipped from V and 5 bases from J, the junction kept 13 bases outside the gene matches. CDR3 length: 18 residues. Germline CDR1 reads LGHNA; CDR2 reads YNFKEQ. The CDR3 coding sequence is TGTGCCAGCAGCCAAGATCCCCTACGGGACAGGGTTTCGGAGACCCAGTACTTC. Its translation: CASSQDPLRDRVSETQYF.

The DNA of the CDR3 is TGCAGCGCCCGGACAGGAACGAACACTGAAGCTTTCTTT. Its protein is CSARTGTNTEAFF. The chain links TRBV29-1 to TRBJ1-1; 7 bases match TRBD1. The V gene end was trimmed by 7 bases and the J gene end by 1 base; junction bases not matched to a gene: 6. The CDR3 sequence is 13 residues long. Per the germline V gene, CDR1 is SQVTM and CDR2 is ANQGSEA.

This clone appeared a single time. CDR3: CSAADPVRQYF. The CDR3 DNA reads TGCAGTGCTGCGGATCCGGTGAGGCAGTATTTT. The chain joins TRBV20-1 to TRBJ2-3, with unresolved D. The CDR3 runs to 11 residues. Trimming stripped 5 bases from V and 11 bases from J, with 14 bases between. Germline V gives CDR1 DFQATT, CDR2 SNEGSKA (reference sequence).

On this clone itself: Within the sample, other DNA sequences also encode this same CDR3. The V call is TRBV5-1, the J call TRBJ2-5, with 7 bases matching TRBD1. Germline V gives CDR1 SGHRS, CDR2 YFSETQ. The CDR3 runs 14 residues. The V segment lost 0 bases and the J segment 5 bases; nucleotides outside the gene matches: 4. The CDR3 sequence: CASSLGQGAETQYF. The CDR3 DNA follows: TGCGCCAGCAGCTTGGGACAGGGAGCCGAGACCCAGTACTTC.

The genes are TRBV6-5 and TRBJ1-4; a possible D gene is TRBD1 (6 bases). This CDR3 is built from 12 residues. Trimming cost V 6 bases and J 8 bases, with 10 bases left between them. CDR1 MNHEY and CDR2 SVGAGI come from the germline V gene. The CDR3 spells CASSLRGEKLFF. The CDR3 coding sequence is TGTGCCAGCAGCCTCAGGGGCGAAAAACTGTTTTTT.

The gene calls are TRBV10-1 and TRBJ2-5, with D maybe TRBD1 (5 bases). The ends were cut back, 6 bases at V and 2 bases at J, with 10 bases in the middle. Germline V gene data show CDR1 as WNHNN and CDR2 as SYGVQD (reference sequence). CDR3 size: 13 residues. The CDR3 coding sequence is TGCGCCAGCAGCCCGACAGTGCAAGAGACCCAGTACTTC. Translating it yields CASSPTVQETQYF.

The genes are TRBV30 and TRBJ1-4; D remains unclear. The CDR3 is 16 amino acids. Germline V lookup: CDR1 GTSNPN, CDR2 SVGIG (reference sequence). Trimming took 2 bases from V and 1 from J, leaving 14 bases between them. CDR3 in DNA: TGTGCCTGGAGTTTCGTGTCAGTCCGAACTAATGAAAAACTGTTTTTT. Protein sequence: CAWSFVSVRTNEKLFF.

The CDR3 DNA follows: TGTGCCAGCAGTACAACACAGGGCTCTGGCTACACCTTC. Protein sequence: CASSTTQGSGYTF. The rearrangement joins TRBV27 to TRBJ1-2, with D perhaps matching TRBD1 (6 bases). This CDR3 has 13 amino acids. Germline CDR1 and CDR2: MNHEY and SMNVEV (reference sequence). V was cut by 5 bases and J by 7 bases, with 14 bases left in between.